This T cell receptor beta chain was found in a study of T cells in narcolepsy. V gave up 3 bases and J gave up 4 bases; unmatched junction bases: 3. CDR1 and CDR2 from the germline V gene are SGDLS and YYNGEE. This CDR3 contains 14 residues. This table comes from immunoSEQ multiplex PCR, and its TCRdb copy is limited to in-frame clones, with some not included. The table shows about 33,000 clones, with under 90% occurring only once. This clone was seen once. This TCR derives from a human donor with narcolepsy. The sample consisted of CD45RA- memory CD4+ T cells from PBMCs. The chain is built from TRBV9 and TRBJ2-7; 11 positions match TRBD1. The CDR3 DNA reads TGTGCCAGCAGCGAGGGACAGGGGGGGTACGAGCAGTACTTC. This translates into CASSEGQGGYEQYF.